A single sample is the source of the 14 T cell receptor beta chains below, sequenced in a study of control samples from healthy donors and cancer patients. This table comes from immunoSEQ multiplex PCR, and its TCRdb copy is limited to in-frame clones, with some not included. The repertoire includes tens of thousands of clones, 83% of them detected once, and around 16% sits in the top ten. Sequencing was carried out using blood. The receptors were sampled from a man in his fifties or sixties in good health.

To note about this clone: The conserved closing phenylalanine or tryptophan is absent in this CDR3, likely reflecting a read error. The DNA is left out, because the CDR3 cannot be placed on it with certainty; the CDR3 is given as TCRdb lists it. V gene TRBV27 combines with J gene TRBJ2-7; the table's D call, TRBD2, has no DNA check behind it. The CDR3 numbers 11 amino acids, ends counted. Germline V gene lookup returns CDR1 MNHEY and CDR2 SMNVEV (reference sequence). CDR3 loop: CASTHLAESNY.

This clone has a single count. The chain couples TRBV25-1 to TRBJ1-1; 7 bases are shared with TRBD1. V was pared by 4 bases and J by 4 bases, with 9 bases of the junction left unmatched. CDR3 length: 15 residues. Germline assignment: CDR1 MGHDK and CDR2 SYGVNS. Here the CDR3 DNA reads TGTGCCAGCAGTGCGAGAGGACAGGCGGCCACTGAAGCTTTCTTT. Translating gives CASSARGQAATEAFF.

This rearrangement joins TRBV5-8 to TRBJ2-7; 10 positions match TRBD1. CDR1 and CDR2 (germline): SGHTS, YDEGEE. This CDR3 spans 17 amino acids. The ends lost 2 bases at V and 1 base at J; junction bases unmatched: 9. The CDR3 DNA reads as TGTGCCAGCAGCTTACCGGGACAGGGGTCGATATCCTACGAGCAGTACTTC. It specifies CASSLPGQGSISYEQYF. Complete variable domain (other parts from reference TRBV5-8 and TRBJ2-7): EAGVTQSPTHLIKTRGQQATLRCSPISGHTSVYWYQQALGLGLQFLLWYDEGEERNRGNFPPRFSGRQFPNYSSELNVNALELEDSALYLCASSLPGQGSISYEQYFGPGTRLTVT.

In DNA, the CDR3 is TGTGCCAGCAGCCAATTAGGCAGCAATCAGCCCCAGCATTTT. It is translated as CASSQLGSNQPQHF. The J gene is TRBJ1-5, the V gene TRBV7-9; no reliable D call. The V and J ends lost 5 bases and 1 base respectively, with 9 bases between them. The CDR3 is made up of 14 amino acids. Per the germline V gene, CDR1 is SEHNR and CDR2 is FQNEAQ (reference sequence).

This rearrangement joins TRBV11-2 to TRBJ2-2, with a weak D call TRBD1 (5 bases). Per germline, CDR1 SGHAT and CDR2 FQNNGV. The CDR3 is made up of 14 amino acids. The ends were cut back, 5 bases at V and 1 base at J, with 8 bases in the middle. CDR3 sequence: CASSPQGNTGELFF. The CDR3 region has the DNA TGTGCCAGCAGCCCTCAGGGGAACACCGGGGAGCTGTTTTTT.

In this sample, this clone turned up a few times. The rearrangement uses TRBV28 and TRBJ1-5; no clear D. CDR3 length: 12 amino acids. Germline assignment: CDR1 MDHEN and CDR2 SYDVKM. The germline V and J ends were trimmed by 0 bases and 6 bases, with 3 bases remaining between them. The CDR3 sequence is CASSLWSQPQHF. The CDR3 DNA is TGTGCCAGCAGTTTATGGAGTCAGCCCCAGCATTTT.

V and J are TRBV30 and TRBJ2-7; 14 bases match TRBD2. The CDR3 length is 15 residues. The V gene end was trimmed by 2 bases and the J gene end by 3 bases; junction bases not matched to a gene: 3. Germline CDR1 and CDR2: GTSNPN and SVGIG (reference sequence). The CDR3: CAWSLGTSGSYEQYF. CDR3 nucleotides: TGTGCCTGGAGTCTGGGGACTAGCGGGAGCTACGAGCAGTACTTC.

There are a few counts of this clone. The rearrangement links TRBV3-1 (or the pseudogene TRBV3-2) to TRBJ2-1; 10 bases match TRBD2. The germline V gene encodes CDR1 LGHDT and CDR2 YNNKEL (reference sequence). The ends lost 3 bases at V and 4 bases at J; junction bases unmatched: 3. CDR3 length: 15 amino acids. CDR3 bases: TGTGCCAGCAGCCATACTAGCGGGAAGTACAATGAGCAGTTCTTC. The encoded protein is CASSHTSGKYNEQFF.

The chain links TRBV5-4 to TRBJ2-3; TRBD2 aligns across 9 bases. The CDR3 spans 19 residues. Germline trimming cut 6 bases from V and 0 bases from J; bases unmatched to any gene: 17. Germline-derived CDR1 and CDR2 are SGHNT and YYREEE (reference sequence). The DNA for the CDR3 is TGTGCCAGCACCACTGGGGGCGGGAGGGCAGATCCGAGCACAGATACGCAGTATTTT. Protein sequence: CASTTGGGRADPSTDTQYF. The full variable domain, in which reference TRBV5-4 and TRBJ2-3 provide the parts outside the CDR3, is ETGVTQSPTHLIKTRGQQVTLRCSSQSGHNTVSWYQQALGQGPQFIFQYYREEENGRGNFPPRFSGLQFPNYSSELNVNALELDDSALYLCASTTGGGRADPSTDTQYFGPGTRLTVL.

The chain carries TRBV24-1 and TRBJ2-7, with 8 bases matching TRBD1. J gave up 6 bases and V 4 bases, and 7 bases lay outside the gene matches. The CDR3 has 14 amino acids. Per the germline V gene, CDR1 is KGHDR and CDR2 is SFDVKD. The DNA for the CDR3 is TGTGCCACCAGTGACCCCGGACAGGGTTTCGAGCAGTACTTC. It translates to CATSDPGQGFEQYF.

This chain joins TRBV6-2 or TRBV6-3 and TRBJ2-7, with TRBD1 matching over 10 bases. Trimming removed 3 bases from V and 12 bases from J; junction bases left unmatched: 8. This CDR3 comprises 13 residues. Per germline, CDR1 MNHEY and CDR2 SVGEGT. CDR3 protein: CASSYNPRTGGYF. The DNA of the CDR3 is TGTGCCAGCAGTTATAATCCCAGGACAGGGGGGTACTTC.

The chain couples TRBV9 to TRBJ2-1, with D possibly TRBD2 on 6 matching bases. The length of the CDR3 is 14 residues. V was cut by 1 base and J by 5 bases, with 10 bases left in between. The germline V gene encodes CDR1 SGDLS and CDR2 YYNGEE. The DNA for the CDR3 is TGTGCCAGCAGCGTACTTAGCGGTAACAATGAGCAGTTCTTC. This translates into CASSVLSGNNEQFF.

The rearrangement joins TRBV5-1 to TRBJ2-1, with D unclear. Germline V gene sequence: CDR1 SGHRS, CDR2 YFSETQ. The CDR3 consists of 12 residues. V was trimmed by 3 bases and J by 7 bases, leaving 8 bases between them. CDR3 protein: CASSSAPNEQFF. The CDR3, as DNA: TGCGCCAGCAGCTCGGCGCCAAATGAGCAGTTCTTC.

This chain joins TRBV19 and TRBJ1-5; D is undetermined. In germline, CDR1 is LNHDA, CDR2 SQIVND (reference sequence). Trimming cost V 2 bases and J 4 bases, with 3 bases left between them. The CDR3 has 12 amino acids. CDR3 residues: CASSISNQPQHF. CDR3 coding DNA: TGTGCCAGTAGTATAAGTAATCAGCCCCAGCATTTT. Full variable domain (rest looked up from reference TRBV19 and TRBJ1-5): DGGITQSPKYLFRKEGQNVTLSCEQNLNHDAMYWYRQDPGQGLRLIYYSQIVNDFQKGDIAEGYSVSREKKESFPLTVTSAQKNPTAFYLCASSISNQPQHFGDGTRLSIL.